Below, one T cell receptor beta chain is given with its context. Assay used: immunoSEQ multiplex PCR; TCRdb lists only in-frame clones, some missing. The table has around 190,000 clones, 90% seen once. This entry belongs to a study of control samples from healthy donors and cancer patients. The V and J ends lost 3 bases and 4 bases, in that order; junction bases with no gene match: 4. This CDR3 spans 15 amino acids. CDR1 and CDR2 from the germline V gene are SEHNR and FQNEAQ (reference sequence). Sequencing was carried out using blood. This TCR was recovered from a woman aged 45-59 years in good health. The chain is built from TRBV7-9 and TRBJ2-1; the match to TRBD1 covers 9 bases. The CDR3 protein is CASSFRDRVYNEQFF. The CDR3 DNA reads as TGTGCCAGCAGCTTCCGGGACAGGGTTTACAATGAGCAGTTCTTC.